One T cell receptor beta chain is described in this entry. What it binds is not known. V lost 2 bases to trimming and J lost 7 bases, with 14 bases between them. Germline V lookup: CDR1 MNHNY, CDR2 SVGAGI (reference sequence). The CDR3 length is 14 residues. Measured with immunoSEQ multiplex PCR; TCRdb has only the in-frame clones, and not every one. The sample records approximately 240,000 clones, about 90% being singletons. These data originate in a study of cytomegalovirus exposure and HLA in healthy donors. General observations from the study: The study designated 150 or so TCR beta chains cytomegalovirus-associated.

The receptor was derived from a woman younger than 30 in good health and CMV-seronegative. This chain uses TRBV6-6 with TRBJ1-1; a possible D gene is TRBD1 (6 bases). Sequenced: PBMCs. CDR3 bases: TGTGCCAGCAGTTACCGAGACAGGTTTGATGAAGCTTTCTTT. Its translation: CASSYRDRFDEAFF.